This T cell receptor (beta chain) was documented in a study of cytomegalovirus exposure and HLA in healthy donors. Overall study results and limits: Near-uniform donor sequencing depth was presumed by presence/absence analyses.

The PCR used 60 Vbeta and 13 Jbeta primers. Sequencing was performed with immunoSEQ multiplex PCR; in TCRdb, only in-frame clones are kept and a portion is missing. The repertoire includes about 150,000 clones, 80% to 90% of them detected once, and roughly 6.7% sits in the top ten. Note on this clone: Its cognate antigen is unknown.

The sample taken for sequencing was PBMCs. This receptor was obtained from a man aged 50-59 years in good health and CMV-seropositive.

As DNA, the CDR3 is TGTGCCAGCAGCCCCACAGGCGGCAATCCCCAGCATTTT. Translating gives CASSPTGGNPQHF. This chain uses TRBV7-6 with TRBJ1-5; D is possibly TRBD1 (5 bases). The CDR3 sequence is 13 residues long. V dropped 5 bases and J dropped 10 bases, with 15 bases sitting between them. CDR1 and CDR2 (germline): SGHVS, FNYEAQ.